This entry lists 25 T cell receptor beta chains sequenced from one sample in a study of T cells in localized non-small cell lung cancer. TCRdb's table, derived via immunoSEQ multiplex PCR, lists solely in-frame clones and lacks some. The table records 50,000 to 60,000 clones, around three quarters of them present only once. The sample was PBMCs, taken before any cancer treatment. These TCRs come from a woman aged 40-69 years with stage II lung adenocarcinoma.

The chain carries TRBV28 and TRBJ1-4, with no clear D. Germline CDR1 and CDR2: MDHEN and SYDVKM. This CDR3 has 13 amino acids. The V end was cut by 7 bases, the J end by 4 bases, with 10 bases between. The CDR3 loop is CASNVVGNEKLFF. The CDR3, as DNA: TGTGCCAGCAATGTGGTGGGTAATGAAAAACTGTTTTTT.

The rearrangement joins TRBV18 to TRBJ1-1, with 8 bases aligning to TRBD1. This CDR3 comprises 16 residues. Germline V gives CDR1 KGHSH, CDR2 LQKENI. V was pared by 3 bases and J by 2 bases, with 8 bases of the junction left unmatched. In DNA, the CDR3 is TGTGCCAGCTCACCTCGCAGGGGGCGATTCAACACTGAAGCTTTCTTT. Amino acid sequence: CASSPRRGRFNTEAFF.

This chain's CDR3 is CASSSHRQQFF. In DNA, the CDR3 is TGTGCCAGCAGCTCCCACCGGCAGCAGTTCTTC. The V and J genes are TRBV11-2 and TRBJ2-1; D is unresolved. The germline V gene encodes CDR1 SGHAT and CDR2 FQNNGV. With 4 bases removed from V and 11 bases from J, the gap between germline ends came to 9 bases. The CDR3 is 11 residues long.

The chain links TRBV28 to TRBJ1-2; 9 positions agree with TRBD1. CDR1 MDHEN and CDR2 SYDVKM come from the germline V gene. J lost 4 bases, V lost 5 bases, and 8 bases had no gene match. CDR3 length: 15 residues. As DNA, the CDR3 is TGTGCCAGCAGTCGACTACAGGGGGCCGGCTATGGCTACACCTTC. Protein sequence: CASSRLQGAGYGYTF.

This rearrangement joins TRBV11-2 to TRBJ2-3, with D perhaps TRBD2 (6 bases). The CDR3 contains 18 residues. V gave up 2 bases and J gave up 7 bases, with 25 bases separating them. Germline V CDR1 and CDR2: SGHAT, FQNNGV. The CDR3 DNA reads TGTGCCAGCAGCTTATTCGGTCTGGGCGGGGATAGCGTGTATACGCAGTATTTT. Amino acids: CASSLFGLGGDSVYTQYF. Variable domain in full (rest from reference TRBV11-2 and TRBJ2-3): EAGVAQSPRYKIIEKRQSVAFWCNPISGHATLYWYQQILGQGPKLLIQFQNNGVVDDSQLPKDRFSAERLKGVDSTLKIQPAKLEDSAVYLCASSLFGLGGDSVYTQYFGPGTRLTVL.

V is TRBV27 and J is TRBJ2-1, with 9 bases lining up with TRBD1. V gave up 4 bases and J gave up 6 bases; unmatched junction bases: 10. Germline-derived CDR1 and CDR2 are MNHEY and SMNVEV (reference sequence). The CDR3 runs 16 residues. The CDR3 nucleotides are TGTGCCAGCAGTTCCACTGGGGACAGGGTTTTCAATGAGCAGTTCTTC. It yields the protein CASSSTGDRVFNEQFF.

This chain's CDR3 is CAVSGDGYNEQFF. CDR3 bases: TGTGCCGTCAGCGGGGACGGCTACAATGAGCAGTTCTTC. The chain joins TRBV7-8 to TRBJ2-1, with 7 positions matching TRBD2. The CDR3 runs to 13 residues. V lost 11 bases and J lost 3; bases outside the gene matches: 7. The V gene's germline CDR1 is SGHVS and CDR2 FQNEAQ.

This chain uses TRBV13 with TRBJ1-5; D is unclear. Germline V gene data show CDR1 as PRHDT and CDR2 as FYEKMQ (reference sequence). Between the trimmed V and J ends, which lost 3 bases and 11 bases, there was a span of 23 bases. This CDR3 comprises 16 residues. CDR3 coding DNA: TGTGCCAGCAGCTTGCGTGGGAATCTAGCCGGAGAAGCCCAGCATTTT. Its protein product is CASSLRGNLAGEAQHF.

The CDR3 nucleotides are TGCGCCAGCAGCTCTCGACAGGGCACCGGGGAGCTGTTTTTT. Encoded protein: CASSSRQGTGELFF. The V call is TRBV5-1, the J call TRBJ2-2; TRBD1 matches 7 bases. The CDR3 is made up of 14 amino acids. Germline V CDR1 and CDR2: SGHRS, YFSETQ. V gave up 3 bases and J gave up 4 bases; unmatched junction bases: 3.

J is TRBJ2-1 and V is TRBV5-1; 7 bases match TRBD1. The V gene end was trimmed by 9 bases and the J gene end by 2 bases; junction bases not matched to a gene: 8. Germline V gene lookup returns CDR1 SGHRS and CDR2 YFSETQ. This CDR3 is 14 amino acids long. CDR3 residues: CATTPGGPYNEQFF. The CDR3 nucleotides read TGCGCCACGACGCCAGGGGGTCCCTACAATGAGCAGTTCTTC.

This sequence joins TRBV25-1 and TRBJ1-4, with TRBD1 identical over 7 bases. Germline loops: CDR1 MGHDK, CDR2 SYGVNS. After removal of 4 bases from V and 6 bases from J, the junction contained 11 bases not matched to a gene. This CDR3 is 16 amino acids long. CDR3 loop: CASSGLRGTKYEKLFF. The CDR3 DNA is TGTGCCAGCAGTGGCCTCAGGGGGACTAAGTATGAAAAACTGTTTTTT.

The CDR3 sequence: CASSSVGGTETQYF. The DNA of the CDR3 is TGTGCCAGCAGCTCCGTAGGCGGCACAGAGACCCAGTACTTC. The rearrangement joins TRBV13 to TRBJ2-5; D is unresolved. The germline gives CDR1 PRHDT, CDR2 FYEKMQ (reference sequence). Trimming shortened V by 4 bases and J by 4 bases, and 13 bases separated the two germline ends. This CDR3 is built from 14 residues.

V usage is TRBV18 and J usage is TRBJ1-1; D gene unclear. V gave up 10 bases and J gave up 0 bases, with 9 bases separating them. Germline V gene sequence: CDR1 KGHSH, CDR2 LQKENI. This CDR3 is built from 12 residues. The CDR3 nucleotides are TGTGCCACCCGGACCATGAACACTGAAGCTTTCTTT. Translation gives CATRTMNTEAFF.

This chain links TRBV6-1 with TRBJ1-5, with TRBD1 as a possible D gene (6 bases). The V gene lost 6 bases and the J gene lost 4 bases, with 13 bases spanning the gap. CDR1 and CDR2 from the germline V gene are MNHNS and SASEGT. This CDR3 has 14 residues. The CDR3 DNA reads TGTGCCAGCAGCCAGGGGTTCTGGAATCAGCCCCAGCATTTT. This gives the protein CASSQGFWNQPQHF.

This chain joins TRBV4-2 and TRBJ2-3; D might be TRBD2 (7 bases). CDR1 and CDR2 from the germline V gene are LGHNA and YNFKEQ. V dropped 0 bases and J dropped 0 bases, with 19 bases sitting between them. The CDR3 sequence is 19 residues long. Here the CDR3 reads CASSQDAGADFLSTDTQYF. The CDR3 DNA follows: TGTGCCAGCAGCCAAGACGCGGGGGCGGACTTCCTTAGCACAGATACGCAGTATTTT.

Regarding this clone: Mismatch with germline at one junction end may stem from a read error. The rearrangement joins TRBV4-1 to TRBJ1-1; D is unclear. CDR3 length: 14 amino acids. The germline V gene encodes CDR1 MGHRA and CDR2 YSYEKL. As DNA, the CDR3 is TGCGCCAACAGCCAAGGTTCCATGGGGACTGAAGCTTTCTTT. Amino acid sequence: CANSQGSMGTEAFF.

The CDR3 nucleotides are TGTGCCAGCAGGATTAGCGGGGGGGGTTACAATGAGCAGTTCTTC. It yields the protein CASRISGGGYNEQFF. This chain joins TRBV28 and TRBJ2-1; 11 positions agree with TRBD2. The V and J ends lost 6 bases and 4 bases, in that order; junction bases with no gene match: 5. The germline V gene has CDR1 MDHEN and CDR2 SYDVKM. This CDR3 is 15 amino acids long.

V and J are TRBV6-1 and TRBJ2-1; D tentatively reads TRBD1 or TRBD2 (6 bases each). Germline V gene lookup returns CDR1 MNHNS and CDR2 SASEGT. The CDR3 runs to 15 residues. V was clipped by 2 bases and J by 7 bases, with 15 bases between them. CDR3 protein: CASSENWGAWNEQFF. In DNA form, the CDR3 reads TGTGCCAGCAGTGAAAATTGGGGGGCGTGGAATGAGCAGTTCTTC.

CDR3 amino acids: CASSLQGHSGNTIYF. The CDR3 nucleotides read TGCGCCAGCAGCCTACAGGGGCACTCTGGAAACACCATATATTTT. V and J are TRBV4-1 and TRBJ1-3; 7 bases are a match to TRBD1. The CDR3 loop spans 15 amino acids. From germline, CDR1 is MGHRA and CDR2 YSYEKL. V gave up 4 bases and J gave up 0 bases; unmatched junction bases: 3.

J is TRBJ2-7 and V is TRBV19; D remains unclear. Looked up from germline, CDR1 is LNHDA and CDR2 is SQIVND (reference sequence). V lost 5 bases, J lost 6 bases, and 14 bases lay in between. The CDR3 loop spans 13 amino acids. The CDR3 loop reads CASSDTAFSEQYF. The CDR3 bases are TGTGCCAGTAGTGACACTGCTTTTTCCGAGCAGTACTTC.

This clone was picked up a small number of times. This sequence joins TRBV19 and TRBJ2-2; 12 nucleotides match TRBD1. This CDR3 spans 16 amino acids. Germline V gene lookup returns CDR1 LNHDA and CDR2 SQIVND (reference sequence). The trim removed 8 bases at V and 4 bases at J, leaving 8 bases unmatched. The chain's CDR3 is CASDPRDRGLTGELFF. The CDR3 bases are TGTGCCAGTGATCCCCGGGACAGGGGGCTCACCGGGGAGCTGTTTTTT.

This clone was seen a few times. The gene calls are TRBV6-1 and TRBJ1-2; possible D gene TRBD1, 5 bases. Trimming took 3 bases from V and 2 from J, leaving 16 bases between them. Germline CDR1 MNHNS, CDR2 SASEGT. This CDR3 has 16 residues. This chain's CDR3 is CASSDLRQNLNYGYTF. In DNA, the CDR3 is TGTGCCAGCAGTGATCTGAGACAGAACCTGAACTATGGCTACACCTTC.

This chain links TRBV7-2 with TRBJ1-4; D ambiguous. The CDR3 covers 14 residues. Trimming took 5 bases from V and 8 from J, leaving 15 bases between them. Per germline, CDR1 SGHTA and CDR2 FQGNSA. CDR3 protein: CASSPSTSGEKLFF. The CDR3 nucleotides are TGTGCCAGCAGCCCATCGACCTCGGGAGAAAAACTGTTTTTT.

The CDR3 bases are TGTGCCAGCAGCCAGCGTACGTCGGGGGAAGATACGCAGTATTTT. Translating gives CASSQRTSGEDTQYF. The chain is built from TRBV4-2 and TRBJ2-3, with a weak D call TRBD2 (6 bases). CDR1 is LGHNA, CDR2 YNFKEQ, per germline. CDR3 length: 15 residues. Deletions cut 3 bases from V and 5 bases from J, with 15 bases between.

This sequence joins TRBV9 and TRBJ2-3; TRBD1 matches 9 bases. This CDR3 has 14 residues. CDR1 SGDLS and CDR2 YYNGEE come from the germline V gene. V was clipped by 4 bases and J by 4 bases; unmatched bases: 4. The CDR3 sequence is CASSLRQGADTQYF. CDR3 nucleotides: TGTGCCAGCAGCCTCCGACAGGGGGCAGATACGCAGTATTTT.